Listed below are T cell receptor beta chains from one sample, sequenced in a study of T-cell reconstitution after alpha-beta-depleted transplantation in children. TCRdb passed the PCR reads through MiXCR, listing each CDR3 protein once. The sample carries about 420,000 distinct CDR3 sequences, 11% recorded once. Here the sequenced sample was PBMCs from the stem cell graft donor, taken from the stem cell graft. The receptors shown here come from a human donor who donated a stem cell graft to a child with acute myeloid leukemia. Each CDR3 is given with its conserved first and last residue. A row's size may be missing; if present it is once, few, many or a size class.

abundance | j_gene | v_gene | CDR3aa
few | TRBJ1-6 | TRBV5-1 | CASSLEATVRSPLHF
NA | TRBJ2-7 | TRBV20-1 | CSAWTSGSPYEQYF
few | TRBJ1-6 | TRBV9 | CASSVDGQPFPLHF
many | TRBJ2-6 | TRBV12-3/TRBV12-4 | CASRRGTDAVLTF
few | TRBJ2-2 | TRBV9 | CASSPRPYGPGELFF
few | TRBJ2-1 | TRBV20-1 | CSVSISHNEQFF
NA | TRBJ2-2 | TRBV5-1 | CASRLDRGLSNTGELFF
few | TRBJ1-5 | TRBV6-1 | CASATPDSNQPQHF
few | TRBJ1-2 | TRBV5-1 | CASSLTGGVYGYTF
few | TRBJ1-4 | TRBV7-9 | CASRGAAQNEKLFF
NA | TRBJ2-2 | TRBV7-2 | CASTLSGAATGELFF
once | TRBJ2-7 | TRBV11-2 | CASSLGAGGYSEQYF
NA | TRBJ2-1 | TRBV15 | CATSSEFGIKFF
NA | TRBJ1-2 | TRBV27 | CASSFPRGVKNYGYTF
many | TRBJ2-5 | TRBV20-1 | CSAFDSLQETQYF
many | TRBJ2-3 | TRBV29-1 | CSVGGDRGTDTQYF
NA | TRBJ1-5 | TRBV20-1 | CSARDAGTAFNQPQHF
NA | TRBJ1-1 | TRBV20-1 | CSAPGGGRTEAFF
NA | TRBJ2-5 | TRBV7-9 | CASSLAVRYQETQYF
NA | TRBJ2-3 | TRBV2 | CASSLAGIADTQYF
few | TRBJ1-1 | TRBV28 | CASSSPSGDTEAFF
few | TRBJ1-5 | TRBV12-3/TRBV12-4 | CASSLLSESNQPQHF
many | TRBJ2-1 | TRBV20-1 | CSAWGLAGENEQFF